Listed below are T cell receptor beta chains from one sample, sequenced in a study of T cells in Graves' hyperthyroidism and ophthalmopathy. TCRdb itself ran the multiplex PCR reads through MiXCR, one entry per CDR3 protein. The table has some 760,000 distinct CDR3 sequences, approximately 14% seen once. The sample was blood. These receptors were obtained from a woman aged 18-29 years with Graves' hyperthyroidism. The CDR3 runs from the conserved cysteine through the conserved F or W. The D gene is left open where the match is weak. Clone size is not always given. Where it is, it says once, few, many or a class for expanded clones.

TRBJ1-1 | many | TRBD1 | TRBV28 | CASSPRGGVNTEAFF | TGTGCCAGCAGTCCCAGGGGGGGAGTGAACACTGAAGCTTTCTTT
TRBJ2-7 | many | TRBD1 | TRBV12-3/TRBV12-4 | CASRPGQGNYEQYF | TGTGCCAGCAGACCGGGACAGGGAAACTACGAGCAGTACTTC
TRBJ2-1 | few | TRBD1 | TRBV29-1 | CSVEETGASYNEQFF | TGCAGCGTTGAGGAGACAGGGGCCTCCTACAATGAGCAGTTCTTC
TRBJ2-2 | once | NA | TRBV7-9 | CASSPPETGELFF | TGTGCCAGCAGCCCCCCCGAAACCGGGGAGCTGTTTTTT
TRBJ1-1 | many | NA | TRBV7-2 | CASSPWDGPNTEAFF | TGTGCCAGCAGCCCCTGGGACGGACCGAACACTGAAGCTTTCTTT
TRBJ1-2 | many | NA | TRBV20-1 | CSASLQGDGYTF | TGCAGTGCTAGCCTCCAGGGTGATGGCTACACCTTC
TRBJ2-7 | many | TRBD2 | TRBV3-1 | CASSGEAGVFEQYF | TGTGCCAGCAGTGGAGAAGCGGGAGTGTTCGAGCAGTACTTC
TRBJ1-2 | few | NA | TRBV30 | CAWSVQHGYYGYTF | TGTGCCTGGAGTGTCCAGCACGGCTATTATGGCTACACCTTC
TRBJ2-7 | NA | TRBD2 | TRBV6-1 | CASTLRASGISYEQYF | TGTGCCAGCACCCTTCGGGCTAGCGGGATCTCCTACGAGCAGTACTTC
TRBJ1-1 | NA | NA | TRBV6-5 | CASSYSSTNTEAFF | TGTGCCAGCAGTTACTCATCAACTAACACTGAAGCTTTCTTT
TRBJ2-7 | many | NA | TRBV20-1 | CSAKRRGYEQYF | TGCAGTGCGAAGAGGCGGGGCTACGAGCAGTACTTC
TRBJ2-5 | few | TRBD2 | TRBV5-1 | CASSSLGSSGFQETQYF | TGCGCCAGCAGCTCTCTTGGCTCTAGCGGGTTCCAAGAGACCCAGTACTTC
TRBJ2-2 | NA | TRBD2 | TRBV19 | CASSIRRGGNTGELFF | TGTGCCAGTAGTATAAGGCGCGGGGGGAACACCGGGGAGCTGTTTTTT
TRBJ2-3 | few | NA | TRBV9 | CASSVDEITDTQYF | TGTGCCAGCAGCGTGGACGAAATCACAGATACGCAGTATTTT
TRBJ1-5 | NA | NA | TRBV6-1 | CASNGVSPQPQHF | TGTGCCAGCAACGGCGTCAGTCCGCAGCCCCAGCATTTT
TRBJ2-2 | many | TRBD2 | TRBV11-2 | CASSLAGGNTGELFF | TGTGCCAGCAGCTTAGCGGGAGGGAACACCGGGGAGCTGTTTTTT
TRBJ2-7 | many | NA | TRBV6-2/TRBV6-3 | CASSYPLRTSYEQYF | TGTGCCAGCAGTTACCCGCTTAGGACCTCCTACGAGCAGTACTTC
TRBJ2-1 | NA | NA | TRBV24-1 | CATSEGTGRLANEQFF | TGTGCCACCAGTGAGGGAACAGGGAGACTAGCCAATGAGCAGTTCTTC
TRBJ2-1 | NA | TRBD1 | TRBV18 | CASSPGQGYYNEQFF | TGTGCCAGCTCACCGGGACAGGGGTATTACAATGAGCAGTTCTTC
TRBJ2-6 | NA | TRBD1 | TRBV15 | CATSRDGAGGIGANVLTF | TGTGCCACCAGCAGAGATGGGGCAGGGGGCATCGGGGCCAACGTCCTGACTTTC
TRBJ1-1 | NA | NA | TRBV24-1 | CATSDYGTGEAFF | TGTGCCACCAGTGATTACGGGACGGGTGAAGCTTTCTTT
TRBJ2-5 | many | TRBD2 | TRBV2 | CASDKLAGGETQYF | TGTGCCAGCGACAAACTAGCGGGAGGAGAGACCCAGTACTTC
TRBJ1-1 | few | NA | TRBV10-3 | CAISPSTELNTEAFF | TGTGCCATCAGTCCATCGACGGAGCTGAACACTGAAGCTTTCTTT
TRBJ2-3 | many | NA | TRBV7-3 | CASSLRDRGDTQYF | TGTGCCAGCAGCTTGCGGGATCGTGGAGATACGCAGTATTTT
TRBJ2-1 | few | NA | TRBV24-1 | CATSGEEYNEQFF | TGTGCCACCAGTGGGGAGGAGTACAATGAGCAGTTCTTC
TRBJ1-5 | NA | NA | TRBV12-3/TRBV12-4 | CASSLEQPNQPQHF | TGTGCCAGCAGTTTAGAACAGCCCAATCAGCCCCAGCATTTT
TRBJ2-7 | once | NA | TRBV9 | CASSVGEGSREQYF | TGTGCCAGCAGCGTAGGAGAGGGGAGCCGGGAGCAGTACTTC
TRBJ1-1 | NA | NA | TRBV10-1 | CASSQGPSTEAFF | TGCGCCAGCAGTCAGGGGCCCAGCACTGAAGCTTTCTTT
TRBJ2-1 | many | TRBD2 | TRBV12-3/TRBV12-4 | CASSFHIAGGNEQFF | TGTGCCAGCAGTTTTCATATAGCGGGAGGCAATGAGCAGTTCTTC
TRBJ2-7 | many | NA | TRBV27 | CASSRGDHTYEQYF | TGTGCCAGCAGTAGGGGAGATCACACTTACGAGCAGTACTTC
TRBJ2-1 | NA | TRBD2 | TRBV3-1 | CASSQDRGLAGVRGEQFF | TGTGCCAGCAGCCAAGATCGGGGACTAGCGGGAGTTCGGGGTGAGCAGTTCTTC
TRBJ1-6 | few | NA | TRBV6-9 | CASSYWRVGDSPLHF | TGTGCCAGCAGTTATTGGCGGGTGGGAGACTCACCCCTCCACTTT
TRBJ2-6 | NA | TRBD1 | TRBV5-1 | CASSFWGQGARGANVLTF | TGCGCCAGCAGCTTTTGGGGACAGGGGGCGCGAGGGGCCAACGTCCTGACTTTC
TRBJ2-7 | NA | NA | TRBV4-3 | CASSQEPAGAGNYEQYF | TGCGCCAGCAGCCAAGAACCAGCGGGCGCGGGGAATTACGAGCAGTACTTC
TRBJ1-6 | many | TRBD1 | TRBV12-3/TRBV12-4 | CASNPGDRNSPLHF | TGTGCCAGCAACCCCGGGGACAGGAATTCACCCCTCCACTTT
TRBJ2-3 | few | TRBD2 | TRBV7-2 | CASSLRTSGRLSTQYF | TGTGCCAGCAGCCTACGGACTAGCGGGAGGCTCAGTACGCAGTATTTT
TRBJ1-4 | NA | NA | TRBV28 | CASSFAVMGKLFF | TGTGCCAGCAGTTTCGCCGTTATGGGAAAACTGTTTTTT
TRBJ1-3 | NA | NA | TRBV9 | CASSVGGRTPSYVSGNTIYF | TGTGCCAGCAGCGTAGGCGGCAGAACCCCCTCTTACGTCTCTGGAAACACCATATATTTT
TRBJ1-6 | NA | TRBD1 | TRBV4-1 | CASSHDRASPDSPLHF | TGCGCCAGCAGCCACGACAGGGCATCCCCGGATTCACCCCTCCACTTT
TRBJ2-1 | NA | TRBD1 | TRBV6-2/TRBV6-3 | CASSRTGFEQFF | TGTGCCAGCAGCCGGACAGGGTTTGAGCAGTTCTTC
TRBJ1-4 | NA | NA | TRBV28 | CASRMGRDGEKLFF | TGTGCCAGCAGGATGGGGAGGGATGGAGAAAAACTGTTTTTT
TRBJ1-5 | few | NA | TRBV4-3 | CASSQGLSSSLNQPQHF | TGCGCCAGCAGCCAAGGGCTGAGCAGTTCGCTCAATCAGCCCCAGCATTTT
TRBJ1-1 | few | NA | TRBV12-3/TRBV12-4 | CASSPPGWGTEAFF | TGTGCCAGCAGTCCCCCGGGATGGGGGACTGAAGCTTTCTTT
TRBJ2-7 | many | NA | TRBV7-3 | CASSLTSASSEQYF | TGTGCCAGCAGCTTAACAAGCGCTAGCAGCGAGCAGTACTTC
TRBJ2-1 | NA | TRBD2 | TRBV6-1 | CASRLKGAASGRNEQFF | TGTGCCAGCAGACTTAAGGGGGCGGCTAGCGGGAGGAATGAGCAGTTCTTC
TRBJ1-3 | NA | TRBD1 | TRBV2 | CASSQTGNSGNTIYF | TGTGCCAGCAGCCAGACAGGGAACTCTGGAAACACCATATATTTT
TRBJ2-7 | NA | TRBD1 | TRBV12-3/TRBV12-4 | CASSGGTGGPNEQYF | TGTGCCAGCAGCGGCGGGACAGGGGGCCCCAATGAGCAGTACTTC
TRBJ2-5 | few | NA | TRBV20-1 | CSARGGLGQETQYF | TGCAGTGCTAGAGGGGGTCTCGGTCAAGAGACCCAGTACTTC
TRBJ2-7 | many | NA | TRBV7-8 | CASVELGRGEQYF | TGTGCCAGCGTAGAACTTGGTAGGGGCGAGCAGTACTTC
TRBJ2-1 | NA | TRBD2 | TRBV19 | CASSMAASGVYNEQFF | TGTGCCAGTAGTATGGCCGCTAGCGGGGTATACAATGAGCAGTTCTTC
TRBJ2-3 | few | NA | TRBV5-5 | CASSLTRDNTDTQYF | TGTGCCAGCAGCTTAACCAGGGATAACACAGATACGCAGTATTTT
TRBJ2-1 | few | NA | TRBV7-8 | CASSPRAQIGVHEQFF | TGTGCCAGCAGCCCCAGGGCCCAAATCGGTGTCCATGAGCAGTTCTTC
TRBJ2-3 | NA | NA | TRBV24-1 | CATKVPTDTQYF | TGTGCCACCAAGGTCCCCACAGATACGCAGTATTTT